This TCR beta chain was found in a study of cytomegalovirus exposure and HLA in healthy donors. Study observations and caveats: Researchers catalogued roughly 170 TCR beta chains as cytomegalovirus-associated. About 87% or about 30% of the time was how often most TCR beta V segments were productive, according to an earlier analysis.

This CDR3 contains 11 residues. The germline V gene encodes CDR1 SEHNR and CDR2 FQNEAQ (reference sequence). Comment on this clone: Its specificity is unknown. The junction differs from germline at one of its ends, possibly a read error.

PCR involved 60 Vbeta and 13 Jbeta primers. Clones were sequenced by immunoSEQ multiplex PCR, and TCRdb holds only the in-frame ones, with some missing. The sample lists approximately 120,000 clones, roughly four fifths occurring once. The receptor was isolated from a woman aged 60-70 years in good health and CMV-seropositive. Sequencing was performed on PBMCs. This sequence joins TRBV7-9 and TRBJ2-7; D is unclear. CDR3 amino acids: CASSHLHERYF. The DNA for the CDR3 is TGTGCCAGCAGCCATCTCCACGAGCGGTACTTC.